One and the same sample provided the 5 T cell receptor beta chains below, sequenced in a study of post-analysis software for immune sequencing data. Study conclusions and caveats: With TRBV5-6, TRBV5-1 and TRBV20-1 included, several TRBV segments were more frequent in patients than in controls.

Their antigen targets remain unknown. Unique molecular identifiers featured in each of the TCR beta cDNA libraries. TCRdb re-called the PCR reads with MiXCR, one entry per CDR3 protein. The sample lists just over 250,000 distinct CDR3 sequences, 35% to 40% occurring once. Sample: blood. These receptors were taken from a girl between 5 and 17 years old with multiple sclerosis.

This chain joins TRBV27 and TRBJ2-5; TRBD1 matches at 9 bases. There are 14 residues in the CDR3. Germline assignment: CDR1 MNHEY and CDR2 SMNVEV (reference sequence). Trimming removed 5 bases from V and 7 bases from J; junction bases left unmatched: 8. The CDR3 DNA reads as TGTGCCAGCAGTAGATGGGACAGGGAGGGGACCCAGTACTTC. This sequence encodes CASSRWDREGTQYF.

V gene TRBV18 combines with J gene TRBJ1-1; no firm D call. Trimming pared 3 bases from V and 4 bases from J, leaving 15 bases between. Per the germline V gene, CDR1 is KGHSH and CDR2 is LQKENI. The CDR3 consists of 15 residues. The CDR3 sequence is CASSPQPRAGTEAFF. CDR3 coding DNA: TGTGCCAGCTCACCCCAGCCTCGGGCGGGCACTGAAGCTTTCTTT. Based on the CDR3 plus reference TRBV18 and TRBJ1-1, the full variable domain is NAGVMQNPRHLVRRRGQEARLRCSPMKGHSHVYWYRQLPEEGLKFMVYLQKENIIDESGMPKERFSAEFPKEGPSILRIQQVVRGDSAAYFCASSPQPRAGTEAFFGQGTRLTVV.

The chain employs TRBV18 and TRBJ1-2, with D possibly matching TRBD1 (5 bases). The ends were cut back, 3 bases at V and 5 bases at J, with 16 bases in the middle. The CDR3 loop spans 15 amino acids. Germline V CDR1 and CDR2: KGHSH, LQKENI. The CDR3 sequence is CASSPSGGADYGYTF. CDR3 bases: TGTGCCAGCTCACCGTCGGGTGGGGCTGATTATGGCTACACCTTC. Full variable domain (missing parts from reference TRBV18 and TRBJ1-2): NAGVMQNPRHLVRRRGQEARLRCSPMKGHSHVYWYRQLPEEGLKFMVYLQKENIIDESGMPKERFSAEFPKEGPSILRIQQVVRGDSAAYFCASSPSGGADYGYTFGSGTRLTVV.

CDR3 in amino acids: CSASQVDSEAFF. Here the CDR3 DNA reads TGCAGTGCTTCCCAAGTGGACAGTGAAGCTTTCTTT. The chain links TRBV20-1 to TRBJ1-1, with D possibly matching TRBD1 (6 bases). CDR1 is DFQATT, CDR2 SNEGSKA, per germline (reference sequence). V was trimmed by 5 bases and J by 7 bases, leaving 14 bases between them. The CDR3 is 12 residues long.

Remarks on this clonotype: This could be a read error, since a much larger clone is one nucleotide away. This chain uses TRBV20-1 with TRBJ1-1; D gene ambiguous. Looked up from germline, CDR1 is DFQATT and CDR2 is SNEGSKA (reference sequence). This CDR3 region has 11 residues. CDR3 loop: CRARAFGEAFF. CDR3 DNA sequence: TGCAGGGCTCGGGCCTTCGGCGAAGCTTTCTTT.